This paragraph reports one T cell receptor (beta chain). This sample was taken from a study of T cell repertoires in aging, cancer and after chemotherapy. CDR1 and CDR2 from the germline V gene are DFQATT and SNEGSKA (reference sequence). The CDR3 has 15 residues. Trimming cost V 3 bases and J 2 bases, with 15 bases left between them. TRB rearrangements spanning V, D and J were amplified using mixed TRB-A/B primers. TCRdb recomputed calls from the multiplex PCR reads with MiXCR, one row per CDR3 protein. Among thousands of distinct CDR3 sequences listed, under 45% were seen once. Peripheral blood genomic DNA, not sorted cells or RNA, was the template.

Material: blood. This clonotype was obtained from a human donor with a solid tumor. V gene TRBV20-1 combines with J gene TRBJ2-3, with D uncertain. The CDR3 DNA follows: TGCAGTGCTAGCCACCCGAGCAAGGCCACAGATACGCAGTATTTT. Encoded protein: CSASHPSKATDTQYF.